These 25 T cell receptor beta chains were all obtained from the same sample, sequenced in a study of T cell changes during pregnancy in multiple sclerosis. Clones were read by immunoSEQ multiplex PCR, and TCRdb kept only the in-frame ones, dropping some. The table has roughly 45,000 clones, roughly 90% seen once; the top ten hold 4.7%. The starting material was peripheral blood, obtained in the second trimester of pregnancy. The receptor source for this set is a female donor in good health, enrolled as a control in a pregnancy study.

The gene calls are TRBV5-4 and TRBJ2-5; maybe TRBD2 (6 bases). V shed 2 bases and J shed 3 bases, with 11 bases lying between them. Germline-derived CDR1 and CDR2 are SGHNT and YYREEE (reference sequence). This CDR3 comprises 14 residues. CDR3 DNA sequence: TGTGCCAGCAGCTTAAGGGACTTGAAAGAGACCCAGTACTTC. This encodes CASSLRDLKETQYF.

The chain links TRBV29-1 to TRBJ1-4; possible D gene TRBD1, 5 bases. Looked up from germline, CDR1 is SQVTM and CDR2 is ANQGSEA. Trimming removed 6 bases at V and 8 bases at J, with 22 bases between. The CDR3 contains 15 residues. The CDR3 here is CSVSHLTALGEKLFF. For the CDR3, the DNA is TGCAGCGTATCACACCTGACAGCCCTTGGGGAAAAACTGTTTTTT.

This chain uses TRBV10-3 with TRBJ2-1; perhaps TRBD1 as D (6 bases). The CDR3 length is 14 residues. Germline CDR1 reads ENHRY; CDR2 reads SYGVKD. V lost 4 bases to trimming and J lost 3 bases, with 10 bases between them. Here the CDR3 DNA reads TGTGCCATCAGTGTACGGGACAACTACAATGAGCAGTTCTTC. Translated: CAISVRDNYNEQFF.

The rearrangement links TRBV7-9 to TRBJ2-1, with 7 bases that match TRBD2. V gave up 1 base and J gave up 5 bases; unmatched junction bases: 8. The germline V gene has CDR1 SEHNR and CDR2 FQNEAQ (reference sequence). The CDR3 is made up of 16 amino acids. The DNA of the CDR3 is TGTGCCAGCAGCTTAGTTGAGACTAGCTCTAACAATGAGCAGTTCTTC. Protein: CASSLVETSSNNEQFF.

This chain uses TRBV29-1 with TRBJ1-2; D is perhaps TRBD1 (5 bases). Germline V gene lookup returns CDR1 SQVTM and CDR2 ANQGSEA. V shed 3 bases and J shed 4 bases, with 12 bases lying between them. This CDR3 comprises 13 residues. The CDR3 bases are TGCAGCGTTGAGTGGCAGCAGGGCTATGGCTACACCTTC. This codes for CSVEWQQGYGYTF.

The J gene is TRBJ2-2, the V gene TRBV5-1; TRBD2 matches 9 bases. This CDR3 has 18 amino acids. CDR1 is SGHRS and CDR2 is YFSETQ in the germline V gene. V was clipped by 0 bases and J by 5 bases; unmatched bases: 11. The CDR3 region has the DNA TGCGCCAGCAGCTTGGTGGGGCTAGCGGGATCCCCAACCGGGGAGCTGTTTTTT. Its translation: CASSLVGLAGSPTGELFF.

The chain combines TRBV6-4 with TRBJ2-1; D may be TRBD2 (6 bases). Per the germline V gene, CDR1 is MRHNA and CDR2 is SNTAGT. The CDR3 runs to 20 residues. The V end lost 5 bases, the J end lost 10 bases, and 36 bases lay between the germline ends. As DNA, the CDR3 is TGTGCCAGCAGTTTTGTATGGTGGGTGTCTGCGGGAATGGCTGAAGGGGAGCAGTTCTTC. Amino acids: CASSFVWWVSAGMAEGEQFF.

The CDR3 DNA reads as TGTGCCAGCAGCCCCCGGGACAGTTATGGCTACACCTTC. Its translation is CASSPRDSYGYTF. The J gene is TRBJ1-2, the V gene TRBV5-6; 7 bases match TRBD1. The CDR3 spans 13 residues. With V trimmed by 4 bases and J by 5 bases, 5 bases remained unmatched. Germline assignment: CDR1 SGHDT and CDR2 YYEEEE.

The chain couples TRBV7-2 to TRBJ2-1; 9 bases align to TRBD2. V lost 5 bases, J lost 4 bases, and 9 bases stayed unmatched. Germline CDR1 is SGHTA and CDR2 is FQGNSA. The CDR3 consists of 16 residues. CDR3 nucleotide sequence: TGTGCCAGCAGCCCGCGGCCTAGCGGGGCATACAATGAGCAGTTCTTC. Translating it yields CASSPRPSGAYNEQFF.

The rearrangement links TRBV7-9 to TRBJ1-1; D perhaps matches TRBD1 (5 bases). The CDR3 has 13 residues. V dropped 5 bases and J dropped 3 bases, with 10 bases sitting between them. Germline CDR1 SEHNR, CDR2 FQNEAQ (reference sequence). The CDR3 DNA sequence: TGTGCCAGCAGCCCCGCGACAGACACTGAAGCTTTCTTT. As protein: CASSPATDTEAFF.

This clone was counted once. The chain links TRBV10-3 to TRBJ1-2; D gene unclear. V lost 1 base to trimming and J lost 8 bases, with 17 bases between them. The CDR3 loop spans 15 amino acids. Germline CDR1 and CDR2: ENHRY and SYGVKD. CDR3 region: CAISELAAGAGGYTF. CDR3 bases: TGTGCCATCAGTGAGTTGGCAGCCGGAGCGGGCGGCTACACCTTC.

The chain combines TRBV5-1 with TRBJ1-4; TRBD1 matches at 9 bases. This CDR3 has 17 amino acids. The germline V gene has CDR1 SGHRS and CDR2 YFSETQ. V was clipped by 0 bases and J by 2 bases; unmatched bases: 5. The CDR3 nucleotides read TGCGCCAGCAGCTTGGGAGGGGACAGGGTCACTAATGAAAAACTGTTTTTT. It codes for CASSLGGDRVTNEKLFF.

The count of this clone is one. The rearrangement uses TRBV7-6 and TRBJ2-3, with TRBD2 matching 8 bases. The germline V gene has CDR1 SGHVS and CDR2 FNYEAQ. The length of the CDR3 is 15 residues. V gave up 3 bases and J gave up 6 bases; unmatched junction bases: 8. This CDR3 is CASSFRAGAGDTQYF. In DNA, the CDR3 is TGTGCCAGCAGCTTTAGAGCGGGAGCAGGGGATACGCAGTATTTT.

The chain couples TRBV15 to TRBJ1-2, with 8 bases lining up with TRBD1. The CDR3 consists of 17 residues. In germline, CDR1 is LNHNV, CDR2 YYDKDF (reference sequence). The ends lost 0 bases at V and 8 bases at J; junction bases unmatched: 14. The CDR3 loop reads CATSRDYQGQGLGGYTF. The CDR3 coding sequence is TGTGCCACCAGCAGAGATTACCAAGGACAGGGCTTGGGGGGCTACACCTTC.

This clone was picked up one time. The chain carries TRBV20-1 and TRBJ2-7; tentative D call: TRBD2 (6 bases). The ends were cut back, 6 bases at V and 7 bases at J, with 13 bases in the middle. The germline V gene has CDR1 DFQATT and CDR2 SNEGSKA (reference sequence). This CDR3 has 11 amino acids. Here the CDR3 DNA reads TGCAGTGCGGGGGGTCAGGAGGAGCAGTACTTC. This sequence encodes CSAGGQEEQYF.

CDR3 DNA: TGTGCCAGCTCACCAGGAACAGCTCAATACGAGCAGTACTTC. Translation: CASSPGTAQYEQYF. This rearrangement joins TRBV18 to TRBJ2-7; D is uncertain. V was shortened by 2 bases and J by 4 bases, with 12 bases between the two germline ends. CDR3 length equals 14 residues. Per the germline V gene, CDR1 is KGHSH and CDR2 is LQKENI.

Here the CDR3 reads CASLVGSGRFSGELFF. As DNA, the CDR3 is TGTGCCAGCCTCGTCGGAAGCGGGAGGTTCTCCGGGGAGCTGTTTTTT. The genes are TRBV2 and TRBJ2-2, with 9 bases that match TRBD2. With V trimmed by 8 bases and J by 6 bases, 13 bases remained unmatched. The CDR3 is 16 residues long. CDR1 is SNHLY and CDR2 is FYNNEI in the germline V gene. Based on the CDR3 plus reference TRBV2 and TRBJ2-2, the full variable domain is EPEVTQTPSHQVTQMGQEVILRCVPISNHLYFYWYRQILGQKVEFLVSFYNNEISEKSEIFDDQFSVERPDGSNFTLKIRSTKLEDSAMYFCASLVGSGRFSGELFFGEGSRLTVL.

V gene TRBV29-1 combines with J gene TRBJ2-1; the D gene is possibly TRBD2 (6 bases). V was cut by 7 bases and J by 8 bases, with 15 bases left in between. The length of the CDR3 is 12 residues. Germline values: CDR1 SQVTM, CDR2 ANQGSEA. Here the CDR3 reads CSGGLYFDEQFF. The DNA of the CDR3 is TGCAGCGGGGGACTGTATTTCGATGAGCAGTTCTTC.

The genes are TRBV11-3 and TRBJ1-4; 10 bases fit TRBD1. The J segment lost 5 bases and the V segment lost 5 bases, leaving 5 bases of the junction unmatched. The CDR3 sequence is 15 residues long. From germline, CDR1 is SGHNT and CDR2 YENEEA. The CDR3 sequence is CASSTRTGGNEKLFF. The CDR3 DNA sequence: TGTGCCAGCAGCACCCGGACAGGGGGGAATGAAAAACTGTTTTTT.

This rearrangement joins TRBV19 to TRBJ1-2; TRBD1 matches 8 bases. The V and J ends lost 6 bases and 2 bases, in that order; junction bases with no gene match: 8. Per germline, CDR1 LNHDA and CDR2 SQIVND (reference sequence). The CDR3 is made up of 15 amino acids. In DNA form, the CDR3 reads TGTGCCAGTAGGGCCAGGGGGCCCGTAAACTATGGCTACACCTTC. It codes for CASRARGPVNYGYTF. The variable domain in full, with the rest retrieved from reference TRBV19 and TRBJ1-2, is DGGITQSPKYLFRKEGQNVTLSCEQNLNHDAMYWYRQDPGQGLRLIYYSQIVNDFQKGDIAEGYSVSREKKESFPLTVTSAQKNPTAFYLCASRARGPVNYGYTFGSGTRLTVV.

This clone was counted once. The chain is built from TRBV19 and TRBJ2-3; 13 bases map to TRBD2. CDR1 and CDR2 (germline): LNHDA, SQIVND (reference sequence). Trimming cost V 3 bases and J 2 bases; bases outside gene matches: 8. This CDR3 is built from 18 residues. The CDR3: CASSMARLAGGFTDTQYF. The CDR3 DNA reads as TGTGCCAGTAGTATGGCCCGACTAGCGGGGGGTTTCACAGATACGCAGTATTTT.

The genes are TRBV29-1 and TRBJ1-2, with 7 positions matching TRBD1. Unmatched junction bases numbered 9, after V lost 7 bases and J lost 4 bases. The CDR3 runs to 13 residues. Germline V gene lookup returns CDR1 SQVTM and CDR2 ANQGSEA. CDR3: CSATGEVGYGYTF. CDR3 nucleotide sequence: TGCAGCGCCACAGGGGAAGTCGGCTATGGCTACACCTTC.

The gene calls are TRBV11-2 and TRBJ2-7; TRBD1 might be the D (5 bases). The ends were cut back, 2 bases at V and 3 bases at J, with 14 bases in the middle. CDR1 is SGHAT and CDR2 is FQNNGV in the germline V gene. The CDR3 contains 15 residues. The CDR3 here is CASSLMAGYVYEQYF. The CDR3 bases are TGTGCCAGCAGCTTAATGGCAGGGTATGTCTACGAGCAGTACTTC. The entire variable domain, with the rest obtained from reference TRBV11-2 and TRBJ2-7, is as follows: EAGVAQSPRYKIIEKRQSVAFWCNPISGHATLYWYQQILGQGPKLLIQFQNNGVVDDSQLPKDRFSAERLKGVDSTLKIQPAKLEDSAVYLCASSLMAGYVYEQYFGPGTRLTVT.

V is TRBV7-9 and J is TRBJ2-2, with 10 bases that match TRBD2. Germline CDR1 reads SEHNR; CDR2 reads FQNEAQ (reference sequence). The V gene end was trimmed by 5 bases and the J gene end by 6 bases; junction bases not matched to a gene: 9. This CDR3 spans 16 amino acids. CDR3 coding DNA: TGTGCCAGCAGCCCCAGCGGGAGGGGTTCGGCCGGGGAGCTGTTTTTT. Amino acids: CASSPSGRGSAGELFF.

This chain connects TRBV11-2 to TRBJ1-3, with TRBD1 matching over 7 bases. Germline trimming cut 0 bases from V and 13 bases from J; bases unmatched to any gene: 6. CDR3 length equals 13 residues. Germline V lookup: CDR1 SGHAT, CDR2 FQNNGV. The CDR3 nucleotides read TGTGCCAGCAGCTTAGAGGTCGCAGGGGGTATATATTTT. Translation gives CASSLEVAGGIYF.